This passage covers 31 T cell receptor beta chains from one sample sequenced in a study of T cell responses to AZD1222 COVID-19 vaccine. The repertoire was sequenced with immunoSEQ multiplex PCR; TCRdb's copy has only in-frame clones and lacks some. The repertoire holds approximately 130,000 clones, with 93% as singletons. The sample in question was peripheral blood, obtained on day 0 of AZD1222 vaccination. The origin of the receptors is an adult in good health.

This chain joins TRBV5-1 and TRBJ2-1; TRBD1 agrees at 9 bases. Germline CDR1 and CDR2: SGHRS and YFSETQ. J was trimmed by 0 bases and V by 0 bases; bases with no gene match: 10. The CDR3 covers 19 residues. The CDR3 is CASSLGTGGSLSSYNEQFF. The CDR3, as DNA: TGCGCCAGCAGCTTGGGTACAGGGGGCTCACTATCCTCCTACAATGAGCAGTTCTTC.

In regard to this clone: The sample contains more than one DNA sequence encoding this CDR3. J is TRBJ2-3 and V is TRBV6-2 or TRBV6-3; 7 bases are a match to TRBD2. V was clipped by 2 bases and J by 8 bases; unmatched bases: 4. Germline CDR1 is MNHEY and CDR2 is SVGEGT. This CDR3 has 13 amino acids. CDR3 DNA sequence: TGTGCCAGCAGTTACGGGGGGGGAGGTACGCAGTATTTT. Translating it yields CASSYGGGGTQYF.

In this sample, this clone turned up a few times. The DNA of the CDR3 is TGCGCCAGCAGCCAAGATATCGGCAGCCCCTACGAGCAGTACTTC. The encoded protein is CASSQDIGSPYEQYF. J is TRBJ2-7 and V is TRBV4-3; D gene unclear. The CDR3 is 15 residues long. V lost 0 bases to trimming and J lost 2 bases, with 11 bases between them. Germline assignment: CDR1 LGHNA and CDR2 YSLEER.

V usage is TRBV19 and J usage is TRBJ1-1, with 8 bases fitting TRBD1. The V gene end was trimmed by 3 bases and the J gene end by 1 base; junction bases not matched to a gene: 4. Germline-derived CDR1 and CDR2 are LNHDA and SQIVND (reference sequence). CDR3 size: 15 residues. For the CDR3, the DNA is TGTGCCAGTAGTATTCCAGGGGGCCGGAACACTGAAGCTTTCTTT. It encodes CASSIPGGRNTEAFF.

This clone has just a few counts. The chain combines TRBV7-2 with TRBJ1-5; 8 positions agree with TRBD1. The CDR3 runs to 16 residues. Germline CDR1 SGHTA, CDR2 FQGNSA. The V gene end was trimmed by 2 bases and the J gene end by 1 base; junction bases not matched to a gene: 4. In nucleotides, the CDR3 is TGTGCCAGCAGCTTATCAGGGGGCGGCAGCAATCAGCCCCAGCATTTT. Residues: CASSLSGGGSNQPQHF.

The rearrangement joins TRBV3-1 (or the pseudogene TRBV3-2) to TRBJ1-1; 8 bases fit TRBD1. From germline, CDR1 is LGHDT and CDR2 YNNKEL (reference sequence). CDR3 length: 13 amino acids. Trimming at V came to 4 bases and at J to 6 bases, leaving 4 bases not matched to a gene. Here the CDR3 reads CASSRGQGAEAFF. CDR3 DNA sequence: TGTGCCAGCAGCCGAGGACAGGGCGCTGAAGCTTTCTTT.

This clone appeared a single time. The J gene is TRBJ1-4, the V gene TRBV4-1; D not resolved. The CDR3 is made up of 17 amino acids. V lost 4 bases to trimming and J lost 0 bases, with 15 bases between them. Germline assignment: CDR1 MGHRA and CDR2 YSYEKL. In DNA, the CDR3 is TGCGCCAGCAGCCCCGAGGAGGGCCTTGCAACTAATGAAAAACTGTTTTTT. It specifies CASSPEEGLATNEKLFF.

The CDR3 loop is CASSGSNRKNEQFF. The CDR3 DNA sequence: TGTGCCAGCAGTGGGAGTAACCGGAAGAATGAGCAGTTCTTC. This chain connects TRBV28 to TRBJ2-1, with TRBD2 as a possible D gene (5 bases). With 5 bases removed from V and 7 bases from J, the gap between germline ends came to 15 bases. This CDR3 is built from 14 residues. Germline V CDR1 and CDR2: MDHEN, SYDVKM. The whole variable domain, remainder taken from reference TRBV28 and TRBJ2-1, is DVKVTQSSRYLVKRTGEKVFLECVQDMDHENMFWYRQDPGLGLRLIYFSYDVKMKEKGDIPEGYSVSREKKERFSLILESASTNQTSMYLCASSGSNRKNEQFFGPGTRLTVL.

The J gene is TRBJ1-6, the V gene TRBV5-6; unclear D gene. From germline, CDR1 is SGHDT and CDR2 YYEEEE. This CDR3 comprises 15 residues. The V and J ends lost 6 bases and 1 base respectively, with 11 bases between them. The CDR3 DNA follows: TGTGCCAGCACCATTGTCGGTTCCTATAATTCACCCCTCCACTTT. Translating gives CASTIVGSYNSPLHF.

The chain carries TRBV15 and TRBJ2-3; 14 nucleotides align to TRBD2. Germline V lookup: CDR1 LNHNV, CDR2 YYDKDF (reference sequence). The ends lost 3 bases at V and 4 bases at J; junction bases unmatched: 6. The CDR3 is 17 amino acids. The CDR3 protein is CATSRGPGLAGADTQYF. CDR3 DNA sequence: TGTGCCACCAGCAGGGGGCCGGGACTAGCGGGAGCAGATACGCAGTATTTT.

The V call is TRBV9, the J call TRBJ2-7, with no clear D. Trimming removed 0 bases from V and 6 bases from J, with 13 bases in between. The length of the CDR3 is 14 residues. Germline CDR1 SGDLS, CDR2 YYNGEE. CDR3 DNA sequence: TGTGCCAGCAGCGTAGCGGAGCCCCCGGGCGAGCAGTACTTC. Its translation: CASSVAEPPGEQYF.

The CDR3 sequence is CASSLLAGVNTGELFF. The DNA for the CDR3 is TGCGCCAGCAGCTTGTTAGCAGGGGTGAACACCGGGGAGCTGTTTTTT. The chain couples TRBV5-1 to TRBJ2-2; possible D gene TRBD1, 6 bases. With 1 base removed from V and 1 base from J, the gap between germline ends came to 11 bases. In germline, CDR1 is SGHRS, CDR2 YFSETQ. The CDR3 consists of 16 residues.

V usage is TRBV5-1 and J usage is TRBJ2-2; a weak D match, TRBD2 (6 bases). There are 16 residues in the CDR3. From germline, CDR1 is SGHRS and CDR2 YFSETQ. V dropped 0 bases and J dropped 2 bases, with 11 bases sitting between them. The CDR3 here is CASSLAGTFNTGELFF. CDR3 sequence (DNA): TGCGCCAGCAGCTTGGCCGGGACTTTTAACACCGGGGAGCTGTTTTTT.

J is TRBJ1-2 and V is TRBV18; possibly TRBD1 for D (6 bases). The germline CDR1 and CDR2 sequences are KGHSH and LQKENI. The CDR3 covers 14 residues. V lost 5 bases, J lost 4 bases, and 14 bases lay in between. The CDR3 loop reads CASSAGQGSYGYTF. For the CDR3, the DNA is TGTGCCAGCTCAGCTGGTCAGGGGTCCTATGGCTACACCTTC.

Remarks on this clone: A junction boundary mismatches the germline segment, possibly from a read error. The CDR3 DNA reads TGCGCCAGCAGCTTGGGCAGGGCCTATGAGCAGTACTTC. Its translation: CASSLGRAYEQYF. The chain has TRBV5-1 and TRBJ2-7, with D perhaps TRBD1 (5 bases). This CDR3 is 13 amino acids long. The germline V gene has CDR1 SGHRS and CDR2 YFSETQ.

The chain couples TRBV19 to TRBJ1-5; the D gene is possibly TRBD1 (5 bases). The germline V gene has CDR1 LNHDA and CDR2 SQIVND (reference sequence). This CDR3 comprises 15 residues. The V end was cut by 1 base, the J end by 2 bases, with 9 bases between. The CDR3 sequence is CASSIGTLGNQPQHF. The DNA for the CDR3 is TGTGCCAGTAGTATAGGGACACTGGGCAATCAGCCCCAGCATTTT. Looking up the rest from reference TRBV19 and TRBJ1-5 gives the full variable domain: DGGITQSPKYLFRKEGQNVTLSCEQNLNHDAMYWYRQDPGQGLRLIYYSQIVNDFQKGDIAEGYSVSREKKESFPLTVTSAQKNPTAFYLCASSIGTLGNQPQHFGDGTRLSIL.

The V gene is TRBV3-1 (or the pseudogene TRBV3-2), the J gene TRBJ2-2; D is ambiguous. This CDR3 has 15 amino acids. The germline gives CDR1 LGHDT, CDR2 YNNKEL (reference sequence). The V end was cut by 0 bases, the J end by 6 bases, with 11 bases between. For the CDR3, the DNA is TGTGCCAGCAGCCAAGATCCAGGTCGCTCCGGGGAGCTGTTTTTT. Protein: CASSQDPGRSGELFF.

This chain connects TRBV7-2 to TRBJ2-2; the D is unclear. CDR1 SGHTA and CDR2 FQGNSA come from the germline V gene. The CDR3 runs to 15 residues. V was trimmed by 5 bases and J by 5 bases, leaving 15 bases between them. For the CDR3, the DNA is TGTGCCAGCAGCCAGAACAGTCGCCGGACCGGGGAGCTGTTTTTT. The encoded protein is CASSQNSRRTGELFF.

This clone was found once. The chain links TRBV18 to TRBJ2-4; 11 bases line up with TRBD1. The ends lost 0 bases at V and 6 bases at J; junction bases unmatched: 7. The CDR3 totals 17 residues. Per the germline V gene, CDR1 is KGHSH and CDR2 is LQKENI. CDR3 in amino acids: CASSPPILGTGGNIQYF. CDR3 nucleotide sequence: TGTGCCAGCTCACCACCGATACTCGGGACAGGGGGAAACATTCAGTACTTC.

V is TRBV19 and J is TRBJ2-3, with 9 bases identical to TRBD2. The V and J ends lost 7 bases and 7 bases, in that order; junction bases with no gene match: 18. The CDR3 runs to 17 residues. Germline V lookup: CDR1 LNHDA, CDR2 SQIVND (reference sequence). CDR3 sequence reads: CASTSTGASGTTHTQYF. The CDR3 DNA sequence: TGTGCCAGTACCTCTACCGGGGCTAGCGGGACAACCCATACGCAGTATTTT.

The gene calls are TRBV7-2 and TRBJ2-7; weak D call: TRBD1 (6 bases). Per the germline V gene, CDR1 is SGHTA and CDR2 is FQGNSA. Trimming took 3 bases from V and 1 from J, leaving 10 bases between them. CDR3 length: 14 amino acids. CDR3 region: CASSFGTTSYEQYF. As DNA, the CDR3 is TGTGCCAGCAGCTTTGGGACAACGTCCTACGAGCAGTACTTC.

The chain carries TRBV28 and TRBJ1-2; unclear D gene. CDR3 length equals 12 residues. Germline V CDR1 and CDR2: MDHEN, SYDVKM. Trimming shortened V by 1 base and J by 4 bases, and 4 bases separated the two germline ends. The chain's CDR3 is CASSLSAYGYTF. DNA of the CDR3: TGTGCCAGCAGTTTATCAGCCTATGGCTACACCTTC.

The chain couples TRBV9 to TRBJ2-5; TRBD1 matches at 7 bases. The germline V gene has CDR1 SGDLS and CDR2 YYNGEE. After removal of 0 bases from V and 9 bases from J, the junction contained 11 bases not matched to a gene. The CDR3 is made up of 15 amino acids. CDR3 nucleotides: TGTGCCAGCAGCGTAGGGGACAGCCTTGGGTGGCCCCAGTACTTC. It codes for CASSVGDSLGWPQYF.

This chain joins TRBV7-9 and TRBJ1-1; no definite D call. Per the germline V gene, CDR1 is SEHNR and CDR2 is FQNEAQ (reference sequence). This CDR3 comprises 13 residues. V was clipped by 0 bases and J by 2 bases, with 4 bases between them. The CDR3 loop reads CASSLAINTEAFF. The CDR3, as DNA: TGTGCCAGCAGCTTAGCAATAAACACTGAAGCTTTCTTT.

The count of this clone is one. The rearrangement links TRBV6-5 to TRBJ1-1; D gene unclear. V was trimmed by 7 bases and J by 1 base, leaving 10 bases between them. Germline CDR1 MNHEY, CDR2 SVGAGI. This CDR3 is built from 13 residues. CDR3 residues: CASKVDWNTEAFF. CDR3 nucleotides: TGTGCCAGCAAGGTAGATTGGAACACTGAAGCTTTCTTT.

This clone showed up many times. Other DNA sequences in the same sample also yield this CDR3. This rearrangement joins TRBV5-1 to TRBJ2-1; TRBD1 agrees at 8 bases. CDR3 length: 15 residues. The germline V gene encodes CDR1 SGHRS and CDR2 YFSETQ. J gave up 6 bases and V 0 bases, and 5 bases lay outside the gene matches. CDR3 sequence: CASSLGQGAFNEQFF. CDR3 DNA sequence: TGCGCCAGCAGCTTGGGGCAGGGGGCGTTCAATGAGCAGTTCTTC. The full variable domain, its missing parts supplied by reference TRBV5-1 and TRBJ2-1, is KAGVTQTPRYLIKTRGQQVTLSCSPISGHRSVSWYQQTPGQGLQFLFEYFSETQRNKGNFPGRFSGRQFSNSRSEMNVSTLELGDSALYLCASSLGQGAFNEQFFGPGTRLTVL.

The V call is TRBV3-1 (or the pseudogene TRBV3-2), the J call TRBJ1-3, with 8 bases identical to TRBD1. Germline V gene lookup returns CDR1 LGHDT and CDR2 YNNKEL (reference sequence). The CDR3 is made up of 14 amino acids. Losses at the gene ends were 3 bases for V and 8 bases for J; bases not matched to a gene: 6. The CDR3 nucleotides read TGTGCCAGCAGCCAGTTGGACAGGGACCACACCATATATTTT. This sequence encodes CASSQLDRDHTIYF.

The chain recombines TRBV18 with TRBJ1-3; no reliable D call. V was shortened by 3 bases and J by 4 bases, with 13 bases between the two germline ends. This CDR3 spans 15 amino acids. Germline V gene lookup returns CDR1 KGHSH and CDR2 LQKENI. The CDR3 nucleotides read TGTGCCAGCTCACCGGGCGGGTGGCTCGGAAACACCATATATTTT. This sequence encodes CASSPGGWLGNTIYF.

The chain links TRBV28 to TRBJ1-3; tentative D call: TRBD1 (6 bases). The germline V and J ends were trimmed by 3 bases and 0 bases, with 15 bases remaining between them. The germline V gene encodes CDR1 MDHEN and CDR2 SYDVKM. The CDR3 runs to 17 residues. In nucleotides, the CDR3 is TGTGCCAGCAGTTTGGGGCAGGGGTTCCGCTCTGGAAACACCATATATTTT. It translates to CASSLGQGFRSGNTIYF.

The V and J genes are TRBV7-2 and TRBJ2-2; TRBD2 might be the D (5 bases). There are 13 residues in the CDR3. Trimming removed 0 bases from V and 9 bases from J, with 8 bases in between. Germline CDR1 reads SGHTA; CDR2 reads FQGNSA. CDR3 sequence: CASSLALVRELFF. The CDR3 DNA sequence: TGTGCCAGCAGCTTAGCACTAGTTCGGGAGCTGTTTTTT.

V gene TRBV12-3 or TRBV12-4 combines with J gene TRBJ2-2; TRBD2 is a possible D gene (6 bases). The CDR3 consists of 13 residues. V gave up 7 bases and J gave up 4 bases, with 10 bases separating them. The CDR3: CASIYGGTGELFF. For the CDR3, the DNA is TGTGCCAGCATATACGGGGGCACCGGGGAGCTGTTTTTT.